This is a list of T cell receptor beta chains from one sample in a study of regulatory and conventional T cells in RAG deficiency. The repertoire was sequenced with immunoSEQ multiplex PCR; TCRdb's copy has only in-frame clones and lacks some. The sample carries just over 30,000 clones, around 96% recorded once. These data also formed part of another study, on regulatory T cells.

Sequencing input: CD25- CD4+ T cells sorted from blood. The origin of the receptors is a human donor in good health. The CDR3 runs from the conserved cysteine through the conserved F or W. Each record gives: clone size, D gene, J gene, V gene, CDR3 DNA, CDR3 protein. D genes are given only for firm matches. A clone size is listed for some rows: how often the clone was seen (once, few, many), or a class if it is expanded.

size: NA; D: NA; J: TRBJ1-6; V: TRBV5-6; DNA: TGTGCCAGCAGCTTGGGGCAGGCCTCTTCTTCACCCCTCCACTTT; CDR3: CASSLGQASSSPLHF
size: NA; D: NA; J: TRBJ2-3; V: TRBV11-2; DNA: TGTGCCAGCAGCTCGAGACTAAGCACAGATACGCAGTATTTT; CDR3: CASSSRLSTDTQYF
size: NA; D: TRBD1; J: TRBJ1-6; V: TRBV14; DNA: TGTGCCAGCAGCCAAGCGAGACAGGGACAACTTTCACCCCTCCACTTT; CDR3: CASSQARQGQLSPLHF
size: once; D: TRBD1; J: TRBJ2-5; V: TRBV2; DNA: TGTGCCAGCAGCGCGACAGGGATTAGGGAGACCCAGTACTTC; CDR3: CASSATGIRETQYF
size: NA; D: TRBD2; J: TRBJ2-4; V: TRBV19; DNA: TGTGCCAGTACGGGTCTCGGTGCTAGCGGAACCAAAAACATTCAGTACTTC; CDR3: CASTGLGASGTKNIQYF
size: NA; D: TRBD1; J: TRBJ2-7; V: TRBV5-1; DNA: TGCGCCAGCAGCCTACCCGGGACAGTGAACTACGAGCAGTACTTC; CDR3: CASSLPGTVNYEQYF
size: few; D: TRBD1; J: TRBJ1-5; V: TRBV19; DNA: TGTGCCAGTAGTATATTGGGACAGAGCAATCAGCCCCAGCATTTT; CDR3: CASSILGQSNQPQHF
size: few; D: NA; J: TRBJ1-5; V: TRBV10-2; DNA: TGCGCCAGCACCCAAAACAACCTTGGTCAGCCCCAGCATTTT; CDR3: CASTQNNLGQPQHF
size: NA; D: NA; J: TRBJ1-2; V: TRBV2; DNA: TGTGCCAGCAGTGAACCCTTTCGTCCTTATGGCTACACCTTC; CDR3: CASSEPFRPYGYTF
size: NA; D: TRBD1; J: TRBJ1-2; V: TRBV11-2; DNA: TGTGCCAGCAGCTTAGCTGGGGCAGGGGGCAACTATGGCTACACCTTC; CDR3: CASSLAGAGGNYGYTF
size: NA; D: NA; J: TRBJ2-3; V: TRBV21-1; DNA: TGTGCCAGCAGCAAAGGAAAGAGAGCGGATACGCAGTATTTT; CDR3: CASSKGKRADTQYF
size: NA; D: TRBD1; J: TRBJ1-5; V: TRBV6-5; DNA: TGTGCCAGCAAGAGACAGGGGAGCGGCAATCAGCCCCAGCATTTT; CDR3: CASKRQGSGNQPQHF
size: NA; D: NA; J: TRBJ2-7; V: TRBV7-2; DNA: TGTGCCAGCAGCTTATGGGGGGGGGCGGGGGCCTCCTACGAGCAGTACTTC; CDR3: CASSLWGGAGASYEQYF